A single sample is the source of the 7 T cell receptor beta chains below, sequenced in a study of OX40 agonist ivuxolimab in advanced cancers. TCRdb's table, derived via immunoSEQ multiplex PCR, lists solely in-frame clones and lacks some. Of about 27,000 clones listed, over 70% were seen once; the top ten hold over 11%. The input for sequencing was CD4+ or CD8+ T cells sorted from blood, taken in a trial of the OX40 agonist ivuxolimab. The origin of the receptors is an adult with an advanced solid tumor such as melanoma, head and neck, liver or kidney cancer.

The chain carries TRBV25-1 and TRBJ1-2; a possible D gene is TRBD1 (5 bases). The CDR3 totals 15 residues. Germline V gene data show CDR1 as MGHDK and CDR2 as SYGVNS. V was shortened by 4 bases and J by 4 bases, with 16 bases between the two germline ends. CDR3 sequence reads: CASSASEGRGYGYTF. The CDR3 nucleotides read TGTGCCAGCAGTGCCTCGGAGGGGAGGGGCTATGGCTACACCTTC.

The chain employs TRBV7-6 and TRBJ2-7, with 8 nucleotides matching TRBD2. Per germline, CDR1 SGHVS and CDR2 FNYEAQ. J was trimmed by 2 bases and V by 5 bases; bases with no gene match: 8. The CDR3 sequence is 15 residues long. The CDR3 nucleotides are TGTGCCAGCAGCCCAGGACGGGGGGGCCCCTACGAGCAGTACTTC. Encoded protein: CASSPGRGGPYEQYF.

The V call is TRBV5-1, the J call TRBJ2-1; 11 nucleotides agree with TRBD2. The J segment lost 12 bases and the V segment lost 5 bases, leaving 13 bases of the junction unmatched. Per the germline V gene, CDR1 is SGHRS and CDR2 is YFSETQ. The CDR3 extends over 15 amino acids. The CDR3 region is CASSLLAGAPHGQFF. Here the CDR3 DNA reads TGCGCCAGCAGTTTACTAGCGGGGGCCCCCCACGGGCAGTTCTTC.

This chain's CDR3 is CASSIDPAYGELFF. The DNA of the CDR3 is TGTGCCAGTAGTATAGATCCTGCGTACGGGGAGCTGTTTTTT. This chain joins TRBV19 and TRBJ2-2; D remains ambiguous. The CDR3 length is 14 residues. With 0 bases removed from V and 7 bases from J, the gap between germline ends came to 9 bases. In germline, CDR1 is LNHDA, CDR2 SQIVND (reference sequence).

This clone appeared once. The genes are TRBV10-3 and TRBJ1-3; TRBD1 matches at 8 bases. The CDR3 covers 15 residues. Germline assignment: CDR1 ENHRY and CDR2 SYGVKD. With V trimmed by 4 bases and J by 3 bases, 5 bases remained unmatched. The CDR3 here is CAISGAGGFGNTIYF. Here the CDR3 DNA reads TGTGCCATCAGTGGGGCAGGGGGCTTTGGAAACACCATATATTTT.

This clone was counted a few times. The chain combines TRBV2 with TRBJ2-7; perhaps D is TRBD1 or TRBD2 (5 bases each). The CDR3 is made up of 14 amino acids. Trimming removed 5 bases from V and 4 bases from J, with 15 bases in between. Germline V CDR1 and CDR2: SNHLY, FYNNEI. Here the CDR3 DNA reads TGTGCCAGCAGTTCCGGGACCGTTCCTTACGAGCAGTACTTC. Amino acid sequence: CASSSGTVPYEQYF.

J is TRBJ1-2 and V is TRBV7-2; 11 positions match TRBD1. V shed 5 bases and J 6 bases; nucleotides not matched to a gene: 8. CDR1 is SGHTA and CDR2 is FQGNSA in the germline V gene. This CDR3 has 15 residues. The CDR3 DNA is TGTGCCAGCAGCGGCCGGGACAGGGGGGTAGATGGCTACACCTTC. It specifies CASSGRDRGVDGYTF.